The 13 T cell receptor beta chains below were found in one sample sequenced in a study of blood T cell repertoires in COVID-19. The data were produced by immunoSEQ multiplex PCR, yet TCRdb's version contains in-frame clones alone and is incomplete. This sample yields roughly 200,000 clones, of which around 86% are seen a single time; roughly 5.9% belongs to the top ten. Sequenced: PBMCs or T cells enriched from blood (not recorded which). The receptors come from a man in his forties or fifties with acute COVID-19.

V gene TRBV5-1 combines with J gene TRBJ2-7; TRBD2 aligns across 7 bases. V trimming: 4 bases; J trimming: 2 bases; junction bases outside the gene matches: 6. CDR1 and CDR2 from the germline V gene are SGHRS and YFSETQ. The CDR3 spans 14 residues. CDR3 residues: CASSQVGGAYEQYF. The DNA for the CDR3 is TGCGCCAGCAGCCAAGTGGGGGGGGCCTACGAGCAGTACTTC. Full variable domain (rest looked up from reference TRBV5-1 and TRBJ2-7): KAGVTQTPRYLIKTRGQQVTLSCSPISGHRSVSWYQQTPGQGLQFLFEYFSETQRNKGNFPGRFSGRQFSNSRSEMNVSTLELGDSALYLCASSQVGGAYEQYFGPGTRLTVT.

The chain combines TRBV20-1 with TRBJ2-7; D not resolved. V was cut by 3 bases and J by 3 bases, with 15 bases left in between. Germline lookup yields CDR1 DFQATT and CDR2 SNEGSKA (reference sequence). There are 14 residues in the CDR3. The DNA for the CDR3 is TGCAGTGCTAGTGGTTTCGACTCCCTCTACGAGCAGTACTTC. Translating gives CSASGFDSLYEQYF.

The chain combines TRBV4-2 with TRBJ2-1; a weak D match, TRBD2 (5 bases). Trimming stripped 0 bases from V and 7 bases from J, with 19 bases between. In germline, CDR1 is LGHNA, CDR2 YNFKEQ. This CDR3 has 17 residues. CDR3 in DNA: TGTGCCAGCAGCCAAGATTCGAGAAGCGGTCAAAGGAATGAGCAGTTCTTC. Its translation: CASSQDSRSGQRNEQFF.

This clone was recorded a few times. The chain uses TRBV3-1 (or the pseudogene TRBV3-2) and TRBJ2-4, with TRBD1 matching over 9 bases. The CDR3 consists of 14 residues. With V trimmed by 4 bases and J by 4 bases, 2 bases remained unmatched. Germline loops: CDR1 LGHDT, CDR2 YNNKEL (reference sequence). As DNA, the CDR3 is TGTGCCAGCAGCCGGGGGACAGGGAAAAACATTCAGTACTTC. It codes for CASSRGTGKNIQYF.

This chain connects TRBV19 to TRBJ1-1; perhaps TRBD1 as D (6 bases). V was clipped by 5 bases and J by 11 bases, with 18 bases between them. Germline V gene data show CDR1 as LNHDA and CDR2 as SQIVND (reference sequence). This CDR3 has 13 amino acids. The CDR3 sequence is CASSPSGTTQAFF. The CDR3 region has the DNA TGTGCCAGTAGTCCTTCCGGGACAACGCAGGCTTTCTTT.

This clone has just one count. V usage is TRBV28 and J usage is TRBJ1-4; D possibly corresponds to TRBD1 (6 bases). From germline, CDR1 is MDHEN and CDR2 SYDVKM. This CDR3 has 14 residues. V was clipped by 6 bases and J by 8 bases, with 16 bases between them. CDR3 amino acids: CASSLAGVQEKLFF. CDR3 DNA sequence: TGTGCCAGCAGCCTCGCAGGGGTACAGGAAAAACTGTTTTTT.

The chain uses TRBV5-1 and TRBJ1-1; TRBD1 is a possible D gene (5 bases). This CDR3 has 15 residues. The germline V and J ends were trimmed by 0 bases and 3 bases, with 12 bases remaining between them. Germline V CDR1 and CDR2: SGHRS, YFSETQ. In DNA form, the CDR3 reads TGCGCCAGCAGCTTGGGTGCCGGGGGGGACACTGAAGCTTTCTTT. This encodes CASSLGAGGDTEAFF.

The chain recombines TRBV7-9 with TRBJ2-7, with 9 bases fitting TRBD1. The CDR3 has 15 amino acids. Germline V gene sequence: CDR1 SEHNR, CDR2 FQNEAQ (reference sequence). V dropped 2 bases and J dropped 6; count of bases not matched to a gene: 8. CDR3 in amino acids: CASSLRDRVYSEQYF. CDR3 sequence (DNA): TGTGCCAGCAGCTTACGGGACAGGGTTTACTCCGAGCAGTACTTC.

The CDR3 loop is CASSPLGLAGGDEQYF. DNA for the CDR3: TGTGCCAGCTCCCCCTTGGGACTAGCGGGAGGAGACGAGCAGTACTTC. This rearrangement joins TRBV18 to TRBJ2-7; 15 nucleotides align to TRBD2. With 6 bases clipped from V and 5 bases from J, the junction kept 8 bases outside the gene matches. The CDR3 has 16 amino acids. CDR1 and CDR2 from the germline V gene are KGHSH and LQKENI. The complete variable domain, with remaining parts taken from reference TRBV18 and TRBJ2-7, reads NAGVMQNPRHLVRRRGQEARLRCSPMKGHSHVYWYRQLPEEGLKFMVYLQKENIIDESGMPKERFSAEFPKEGPSILRIQQVVRGDSAAYFCASSPLGLAGGDEQYFGPGTRLTVT.

This clone was seen a few times. The chain is built from TRBV29-1 and TRBJ1-1; tentatively, D is TRBD1 (5 bases). This CDR3 is built from 12 residues. CDR1 SQVTM and CDR2 ANQGSEA come from the germline V gene. The V gene lost 8 bases and the J gene lost 6 bases, with 16 bases spanning the gap. CDR3 DNA sequence: TGCAGCTCCCGGCAGGGTATAGCTGAAGCTTTCTTT. Encoded protein: CSSRQGIAEAFF.

This rearrangement joins TRBV2 to TRBJ1-1; weak D call: TRBD1 (5 bases). V lost 6 bases and J 5 bases, leaving 16 bases between the germline ends. The CDR3 spans 14 residues. Per the germline V gene, CDR1 is SNHLY and CDR2 is FYNNEI. CDR3 coding DNA: TGTGCCAGCAGGGCCGGGGGAGAAAATACTGAAGCTTTCTTT. Translation gives CASRAGGENTEAFF.

The chain recombines TRBV20-1 with TRBJ2-5; 9 bases are a match to TRBD2. Germline lookup yields CDR1 DFQATT and CDR2 SNEGSKA (reference sequence). This CDR3 spans 14 amino acids. J lost 5 bases, V lost 3 bases, and 7 bases had no gene match. CDR3: CSASAGGPKETQYF. The CDR3 bases are TGCAGTGCTAGTGCGGGAGGGCCAAAGGAGACCCAGTACTTC.

The V call is TRBV7-9, the J call TRBJ2-1; the D gene is possibly TRBD2 (6 bases). Trimming pared 2 bases from V and 4 bases from J, leaving 9 bases between. There are 14 residues in the CDR3. Per germline, CDR1 SEHNR and CDR2 FQNEAQ (reference sequence). CDR3 DNA: TGTGCCAGCAGCTTATTGACTAGTTACAATGAGCAGTTCTTC. Translation: CASSLLTSYNEQFF.